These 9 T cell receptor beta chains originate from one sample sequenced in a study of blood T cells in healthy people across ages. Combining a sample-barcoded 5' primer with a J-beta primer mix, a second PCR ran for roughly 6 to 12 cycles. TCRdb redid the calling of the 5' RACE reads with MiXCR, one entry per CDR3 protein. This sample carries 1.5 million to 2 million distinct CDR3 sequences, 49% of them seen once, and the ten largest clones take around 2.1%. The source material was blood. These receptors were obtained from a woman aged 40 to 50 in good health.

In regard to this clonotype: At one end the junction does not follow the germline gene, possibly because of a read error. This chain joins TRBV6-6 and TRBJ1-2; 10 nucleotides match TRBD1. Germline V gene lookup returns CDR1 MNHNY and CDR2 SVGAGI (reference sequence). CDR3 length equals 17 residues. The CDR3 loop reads CTSSYSQTGGQGTGYTF. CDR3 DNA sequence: TGTACCAGCAGTTACTCGCAGACGGGGGGACAGGGGACGGGCTACACCTTC.

The CDR3 region is CASGVGHNQPQHF. The CDR3 region has the DNA TGTGCTAGTGGTGTGGGCCACAATCAGCCCCAGCATTTT. This sequence joins TRBV12-5 and TRBJ1-5; no clear D gene. V lost 5 bases and J lost 3, with 8 bases in between. The CDR3 contains 13 residues. Germline assignment: CDR1 LGHNT and CDR2 FRNRAP. Based on the CDR3 plus reference TRBV12-5 and TRBJ1-5, the full variable domain is DARVTQTPRHKVTEMGQEVTMRCQPILGHNTVFWYRQTMMQGLELLAYFRNRAPLDDSGMPKDRFSAEMPDATLATLKIQPSEPRDSAVYFCASGVGHNQPQHFGDGTRLSIL.

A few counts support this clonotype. For the CDR3, the DNA is TGTGCCAGCAGCCAAGGAGGGGGGCGAGGGGCGGACTATGGCTACACCTTC. Translation: CASSQGGGRGADYGYTF. This chain joins TRBV4-2 and TRBJ1-2; D possibly corresponds to TRBD1 (6 bases). Trimming took 1 base from V and 3 from J, leaving 18 bases between them. Germline CDR1 is LGHNA and CDR2 is YNFKEQ. The CDR3 is 17 amino acids.

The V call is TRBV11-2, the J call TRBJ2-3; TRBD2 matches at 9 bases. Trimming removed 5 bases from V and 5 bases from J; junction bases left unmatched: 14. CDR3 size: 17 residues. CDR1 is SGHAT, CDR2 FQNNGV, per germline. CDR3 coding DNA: TGTGCCAGCAGCCCCCCGGGACTAGCTAGCGGTGGAGATACGCAGTATTTT. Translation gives CASSPPGLASGGDTQYF.

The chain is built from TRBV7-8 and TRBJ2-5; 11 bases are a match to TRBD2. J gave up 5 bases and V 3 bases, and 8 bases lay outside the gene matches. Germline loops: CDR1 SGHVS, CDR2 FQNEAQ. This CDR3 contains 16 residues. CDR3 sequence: CASSFASGGSWETQYF. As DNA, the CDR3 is TGTGCCAGCAGCTTTGCTAGCGGGGGGTCATGGGAGACCCAGTACTTC.

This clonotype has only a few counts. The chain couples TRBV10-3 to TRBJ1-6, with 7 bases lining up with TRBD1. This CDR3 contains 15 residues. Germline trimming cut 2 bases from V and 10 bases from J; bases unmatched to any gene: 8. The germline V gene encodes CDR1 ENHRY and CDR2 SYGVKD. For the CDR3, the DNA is TGTGCCATCAGTGAGGGAGAGACAGGGAAATCACCCCTCCACTTT. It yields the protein CAISEGETGKSPLHF.

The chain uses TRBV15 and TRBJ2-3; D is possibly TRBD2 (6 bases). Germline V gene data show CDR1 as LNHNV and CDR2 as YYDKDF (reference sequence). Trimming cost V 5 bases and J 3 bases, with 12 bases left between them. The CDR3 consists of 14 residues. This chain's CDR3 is CATSGTEGTDTQYF. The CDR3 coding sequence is TGTGCCACCAGCGGGACGGAGGGGACAGATACGCAGTATTTT.

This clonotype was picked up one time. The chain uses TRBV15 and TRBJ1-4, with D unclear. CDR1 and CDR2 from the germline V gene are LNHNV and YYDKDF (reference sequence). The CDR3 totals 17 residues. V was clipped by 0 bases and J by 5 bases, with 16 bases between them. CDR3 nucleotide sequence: TGTGCCACCAGCAGAGATTCCGAGGGCCAGAGAAATGAAAAACTGTTTTTT. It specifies CATSRDSEGQRNEKLFF.

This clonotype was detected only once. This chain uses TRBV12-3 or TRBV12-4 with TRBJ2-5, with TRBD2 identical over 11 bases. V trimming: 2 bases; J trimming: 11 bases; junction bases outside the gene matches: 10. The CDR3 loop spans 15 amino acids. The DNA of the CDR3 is TGTGCCAGCAGTTTACTAGCGGGGGGTTCCAATGAGCAGTACTTC. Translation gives CASSLLAGGSNEQYF.